A selection of T cell receptor beta chains follows, all from one sample in a study of T cell responses to AZD1222 COVID-19 vaccine. Libraries were prepared by immunoSEQ multiplex PCR; TCRdb keeps only in-frame clonotypes and omits some of them. The sample consists of around 160,000 clones, 75% to 95% of them appearing once. The sample here was peripheral blood, taken on day 0 of MenACWY control vaccination. These receptors all stem from an adult in good health. Both conserved end residues are part of each CDR3.

j_call: TRBJ2-2; v_call: TRBV18; cdr3_aa: CASSQLAGVGTGELFF
j_call: TRBJ1-3; v_call: TRBV30; cdr3_aa: CARVAGANTIYF
j_call: TRBJ1-1; v_call: TRBV7-9; cdr3_aa: CASGGQGGSEAFF
j_call: TRBJ1-2; v_call: TRBV7-3; cdr3_aa: CASSTTHNYGYTF
j_call: TRBJ2-7; v_call: TRBV7-2; cdr3_aa: CASSLAGRSYEQYF
j_call: TRBJ1-5; v_call: TRBV12-3/TRBV12-4; cdr3_aa: CASNGRGQPQHF
j_call: TRBJ2-5; v_call: TRBV7-9; cdr3_aa: CASSQAGVGGETQYF
j_call: TRBJ1-4; v_call: TRBV7-9; cdr3_aa: CASSLQGQVATNEKLFF
j_call: TRBJ2-7; v_call: TRBV5-1; cdr3_aa: CASSLAVQVGGHYYEQYF
j_call: TRBJ1-3; v_call: TRBV28; cdr3_aa: CASSRDRAGNTIYF
j_call: TRBJ1-3; v_call: TRBV2; cdr3_aa: CASNRGTSFSGNTIYF
j_call: TRBJ1-2; v_call: TRBV24-1; cdr3_aa: CATSDPRTGGTYGYTF
j_call: TRBJ1-4; v_call: TRBV11-1; cdr3_aa: CASSSQGLNEKLFF
j_call: TRBJ2-5; v_call: TRBV7-2; cdr3_aa: CASGSGSRETQYF
j_call: TRBJ2-4; v_call: TRBV7-6; cdr3_aa: CASSDNAGRQYF
j_call: TRBJ1-5; v_call: TRBV21-1; cdr3_aa: CASSKAKGKWTAYQPQHF
j_call: TRBJ1-2; v_call: TRBV19; cdr3_aa: CASRTTGGDYGYTF
j_call: TRBJ1-3; v_call: TRBV7-2; cdr3_aa: CASRLTGGSLSSGNTIYF
j_call: TRBJ1-3; v_call: TRBV9; cdr3_aa: CASSVGRFGSGNTIYF
j_call: TRBJ2-2; v_call: TRBV2; cdr3_aa: CASSELVNTGELFF
j_call: TRBJ2-7; v_call: TRBV6-5; cdr3_aa: CASRTTGTYEQYF
j_call: TRBJ1-3; v_call: TRBV7-9; cdr3_aa: CASSLGPAPGSGNTIYF
j_call: TRBJ2-3; v_call: TRBV6-5; cdr3_aa: CASIWASGTTDTQYF